This T cell receptor (beta chain) appears in the sequencing data of a study of vaccination and CD4 T cells after COVID-19. In regard to this clonotype: What it binds is unknown.

Treatment defined: approximately nine-day PBMC culture with coronavirus spike peptide pools or control peptides (ViraFEST assay). Trimming removed 2 bases from V and 3 bases from J; junction bases left unmatched: 9. The CDR3 loop spans 16 amino acids. Germline CDR1 is SGHTA and CDR2 is FQGNSA. Oncomine TCR Beta short-read sequencing was applied to DNA from cultured CD4+ T cells. TCRdb fed the PCR reads into MiXCR, producing one record per CDR3 protein. The data show over 20,000 distinct CDR3 sequences, under 75% seen once. The sample taken for sequencing was CD4+ T cells from blood, cultured in vitro. The chain employs TRBV7-2 and TRBJ1-2, with TRBD1 matching over 7 bases. The TCR comes from a human donor who had recovered from COVID-19. CDR3 sequence reads: CASSLSTGWGDYGYTF. CDR3 coding DNA: TGTGCCAGCAGCTTATCGACAGGGTGGGGGGACTATGGCTACACCTTC.